This TCR beta chain was found in a study of control samples from healthy donors and cancer patients. Libraries were prepared by immunoSEQ multiplex PCR; TCRdb keeps only in-frame clonotypes and omits some of them. The sample consists of some 18,000 clones, around four fifths of them appearing once. CDR3 length equals 17 residues. Germline V CDR1 and CDR2: MGHDK, SYGVNS. V lost 4 bases to trimming and J lost 2 bases; unmatched junction nucleotides: 11. Sequencing was done on a sample of PBMCs. The source is a woman aged 70-85 years with lung cancer. The rearrangement joins TRBV25-1 to TRBJ2-1; 7 nucleotides agree with TRBD2. The CDR3, as DNA: TGTGCCAGCAGTGTGCTCCCTAGCGGCCTAGCCTACAATGAGCAGTTCTTC. It yields the protein CASSVLPSGLAYNEQFF.